This paragraph covers one TCR beta chain sequence. Its recognized antigen is unknown. The record has no base qualities; no much larger clone is one base away. Trimming at the junction amounts to 4 bases on V and 6 bases on J, and the germline ends lie 12 bases apart. CDR1 SGHRS and CDR2 YFSETQ were looked up in the germline V gene. Its CDR3 holds 13 amino acids, cysteine through phenylalanine. The kept DNA is CDR3 alone, 39 bases in frame from the first base. Libraries came from the immunoSEQ multiplex PCR assay. This immuneACCESS table, as held by TCRdb, lists in-frame sequences with V and J called but not all clones. Of the missing ones, under half trace to an unresolved V gene in checked studies; the others have no known cause. In this sample the table shows some 42,000 clones, nearly 90% of which occur a single time. The leading ten clones occupy roughly 0.9% of the sample. These data come from a study of T cell changes during pregnancy in multiple sclerosis (dated by TCRdb to about 2019). In the study overall: Changes in the T cell repertoire over the course of pregnancy were examined in this study in women with multiple sclerosis.

The chain links TRBV5-1 with TRBJ2-3, and TRBD2 may be the D gene, going by 5 matching bases. This specimen consisted of CD4+ T cells from peripheral blood mononuclear cells, obtained after pregnancy. This clonotype was obtained from a female donor with multiple sclerosis, enrolled in a pregnancy study. The CDR3 amino acid sequence is: CASSRGPGDTQYF. The DNA is TGCGCCAGCAGCCGGGGTCCCGGGGATACGCAGTATTTT.